Given below is one T cell receptor (beta chain) in context. The data stem from a study of T cell changes during pregnancy in multiple sclerosis. Some clones are missing from TCRdb's copy, which holds only in-frame ones; the method was immunoSEQ multiplex PCR. There are tens of thousands of clones in the sample; 92% occur only once, and 0.6% to 0.7% lies in the top ten. The source material was CD4+ T cells from peripheral blood mononuclear cells, sampled after pregnancy. The sequence derives from a female donor with multiple sclerosis, enrolled in a pregnancy study.

CDR3 residues: CASGLGRGEETQYF. In DNA form, the CDR3 reads TGTGCTAGTGGTCTCGGGCGGGGGGAAGAGACCCAGTACTTC. The genes are TRBV12-5 and TRBJ2-5; TRBD2 agrees at 8 bases. The CDR3 sequence is 14 residues long. Per the germline V gene, CDR1 is LGHNT and CDR2 is FRNRAP. Trimming took 5 bases from V and 3 from J; bases not matched to a gene: 5.